The rows below give T cell receptor beta chains drawn from one sample of a study of shared clonotypes between healthy human individuals. The assay was immunoSEQ multiplex PCR, and TCRdb's table has in-frame clones only and misses some. The sample lists approximately 530,000 clones; 95% to 97% were seen once. Specimen: naive CD4+ T cells sorted from blood. The receptor set was obtained from a woman between 25 and 40 years old in good health. Both conserved end residues are part of each CDR3. A D gene is named only where the DNA matches it firmly. Not every row has a clone size; where given, it reads once, few, many or a size class.

NA,TRBJ2-3,TRBD2,TRBV28,CASRRPGLSTDTQYF,TGTGCCAGCAGGAGACCGGGACTATCTACAGATACGCAGTATTTT
NA,TRBJ2-3,NA,TRBV9,CASSASVDTQYF,TGTGCCAGCAGCGCTTCAGTAGATACGCAGTATTTT
NA,TRBJ2-2,TRBD2,TRBV5-1,CASSPGGSGELFF,TGCGCCAGCAGCCCGGGGGGTTCCGGGGAGCTGTTTTTT
NA,TRBJ1-1,TRBD1,TRBV28,CASTTTGANTEAFF,TGTGCCAGCACCACAACAGGGGCGAACACTGAAGCTTTCTTT
NA,TRBJ1-4,NA,TRBV15,CATSRGSGEREKLFF,TGTGCCACCAGCAGGGGATCAGGGGAACGGGAAAAACTGTTTTTT
NA,TRBJ2-1,NA,TRBV6-5,CASSYSGARAGEQFF,TGTGCCAGCAGTTACTCGGGGGCTAGGGCGGGTGAGCAGTTCTTC
NA,TRBJ1-4,NA,TRBV5-1,CASSRGLDEKLFF,TGCGCCAGCAGCAGGGGGTTGGATGAAAAACTGTTTTTT
NA,TRBJ2-7,NA,TRBV27,CASSLRDGSSYEQYF,TGTGCCAGCAGTCTCCGGGACGGGAGCTCCTACGAGCAGTACTTC
NA,TRBJ2-7,TRBD2,TRBV11-2,CASRDNPGLGSYEQYF,TGTGCCAGCAGGGACAATCCGGGACTAGGATCCTACGAGCAGTACTTC
NA,TRBJ1-2,TRBD1,TRBV28,CASSPGQGANYGYTF,TGTGCCAGCAGTCCGGGACAGGGGGCAAACTATGGCTACACCTTC
NA,TRBJ1-2,NA,TRBV7-9,CASSLAQPGRGYTF,TGTGCCAGCAGCTTAGCGCAACCGGGAAGAGGCTACACCTTC
once,TRBJ2-2,NA,TRBV18,CASSPQESGNTGELFF,TGTGCCAGCTCACCACAGGAGAGCGGGAACACCGGGGAGCTGTTTTTT
NA,TRBJ1-1,NA,TRBV20-1,CSARFGTEAFF,TGCAGTGCTCGATTTGGGACTGAAGCTTTCTTT
NA,TRBJ2-7,NA,TRBV4-1,CASSQGQGPADEQYF,TGCGCCAGCAGCCAAGGTCAGGGCCCGGCGGACGAGCAGTACTTC
NA,TRBJ1-5,NA,TRBV7-8,CASSLNSQPQHF,TGTGCCAGCAGCTTAAATTCGCAGCCCCAGCATTTT
NA,TRBJ1-5,NA,TRBV15,CATSREAGVGQPQHF,TGTGCCACCAGCAGAGAGGCGGGCGTCGGTCAGCCCCAGCATTTT
NA,TRBJ2-6,NA,TRBV4-2,CASSQDSTDSGANVLTF,TGTGCCAGCAGCCAAGATTCGACGGACTCTGGGGCCAACGTCCTGACTTTC
NA,TRBJ2-5,NA,TRBV7-9,CASSLGIKETQYF,TGTGCCAGCAGCTTAGGTATCAAAGAGACCCAGTACTTC
NA,TRBJ1-2,TRBD1,TRBV7-9,CASGGQADNYGYTF,TGTGCCAGCGGAGGACAGGCTGATAACTATGGCTACACCTTC
NA,TRBJ2-7,TRBD2,TRBV27,CASSLGLAADEQYF,TGTGCCAGCAGTTTAGGACTAGCGGCCGACGAGCAGTACTTC
NA,TRBJ2-7,TRBD1,TRBV29-1,CSVVKGGDYEQYF,TGCAGCGTTGTAAAAGGGGGCGACTACGAGCAGTACTTC
NA,TRBJ1-5,TRBD1,TRBV19,CASTRQGYQPQHF,TGTGCCAGTACTCGACAGGGTTATCAGCCCCAGCATTTT
NA,TRBJ2-3,TRBD1,TRBV28,CASSFQGAADTQYF,TGTGCCAGCAGTTTTCAGGGGGCAGCAGATACGCAGTATTTT
NA,TRBJ2-5,NA,TRBV7-9,CASSYRQNQETQYF,TGTGCCAGCAGCTACAGACAGAACCAAGAGACCCAGTACTTC
NA,TRBJ2-2,NA,TRBV11-2,CASSLVPGTNTGELFF,TGTGCCAGCAGCTTAGTTCCAGGGACGAACACCGGGGAGCTGTTTTTT
NA,TRBJ2-7,NA,TRBV10-3,CAISTSEVYEQYF,TGTGCCATCAGCACCTCCGAGGTCTACGAGCAGTACTTC
NA,TRBJ2-7,NA,TRBV11-2,CASSSTRRGEQYF,TGTGCCAGCAGTTCGACCCGCCGGGGCGAGCAGTACTTC
NA,TRBJ2-7,TRBD1,TRBV5-1,CASSLYDRDSYEQYF,TGCGCCAGCAGCTTGTACGACAGGGACTCCTACGAGCAGTACTTC
once,TRBJ2-7,TRBD2,TRBV19,CASSITGEGEQYF,TGTGCCAGTAGTATTACTGGGGAGGGCGAGCAGTACTTC
NA,TRBJ1-5,TRBD1,TRBV19,CASSPGQYNQPQHF,TGTGCCAGTAGTCCGGGACAGTACAATCAGCCCCAGCATTTT
NA,TRBJ2-1,TRBD2,TRBV7-9,CASSPRLAGENNEQFF,TGTGCCAGCAGCCCCCGACTAGCGGGAGAAAACAATGAGCAGTTCTTC
NA,TRBJ1-5,NA,TRBV6-1,CASIPGSGQPQHF,TGTGCCAGTATTCCGGGATCGGGACAGCCCCAGCATTTT